A single sample is the source of the 9 T cell receptor beta chains below, sequenced in a study of T cell clonotyping in hematopoietic cell transplantation. The protocol was immunoSEQ multiplex PCR, while the TCRdb copy is restricted to in-frame clones and leaves out a portion. The table has some 36,000 clones, 85% to 95% seen once; the top ten hold about 1.6%. The time point denotes: recipient sample about 28 days before transplant, after cytoreduction. Sample: peripheral blood mononuclear cells, taken before stem cell transplant. The receptors originated from a man aged 40-49 years with chronic myeloid leukemia. Some clones in this sample may be carry-over from other donors' samples.

This clone appeared a single time. The chain is built from TRBV7-2 and TRBJ1-1; unclear D gene. The CDR3 sequence is 13 residues long. V lost 0 bases to trimming and J lost 8 bases, with 10 bases between them. In germline, CDR1 is SGHTA, CDR2 FQGNSA. The CDR3 nucleotides read TGTGCCAGCAGCTTAGCCACGGATCGGGAAGCTTTCTTT. Its translation is CASSLATDREAFF.

The sample holds one count of this clone. The J gene is TRBJ1-2, the V gene TRBV20-1; D is unclear. The length of the CDR3 is 11 residues. Trimming cost V 6 bases and J 4 bases, with 9 bases left between them. The germline V gene encodes CDR1 DFQATT and CDR2 SNEGSKA (reference sequence). The CDR3 sequence: CSASEAYGYTF. CDR3 nucleotide sequence: TGCAGTGCCTCAGAGGCCTATGGCTACACCTTC.

This chain uses TRBV5-1 with TRBJ1-2; D might be TRBD1 (5 bases). The CDR3 contains 14 residues. The germline CDR1 and CDR2 sequences are SGHRS and YFSETQ. Trimming took 0 bases from V and 7 from J, leaving 13 bases between them. Here the CDR3 reads CASSLAGDLAGYTF. As DNA, the CDR3 is TGCGCCAGCAGCTTGGCCGGGGACCTTGCTGGCTACACCTTC.

The chain has TRBV4-3 and TRBJ1-1, with D tentatively TRBD1 (5 bases). Germline CDR1 reads LGHNA; CDR2 reads YSLEER. The CDR3 consists of 15 residues. The V end was cut by 1 base, the J end by 1 base, with 10 bases between. The CDR3, as DNA: TGCGCCAGCAGCCAAGTCGACAGAGAGAACACTGAAGCTTTCTTT. Its protein is CASSQVDRENTEAFF.

V and J are TRBV29-1 and TRBJ1-5, with 7 bases aligning to TRBD1. The DNA end is a closer match to TRBJ2-3, so the J assignment may be wrong. Germline V gene lookup returns CDR1 SQVTM and CDR2 ANQGSEA. CDR3 length equals 12 residues. The CDR3 region is CSAGQPNQPQYF. The CDR3, as DNA: TGCAGCGCGGGACAGCCCAATCAGCCCCAGTATTTT.

V is TRBV7-2 and J is TRBJ1-6; no clear D. This CDR3 region has 12 residues. V lost 3 bases and J 6 bases, leaving 3 bases between the germline ends. Germline assignment: CDR1 SGHTA and CDR2 FQGNSA. CDR3 in amino acids: CASSFSNSPLHF. The CDR3 region has the DNA TGTGCCAGCAGCTTTAGTAATTCACCCCTCCACTTT.

There are a few counts of this clone. V and J are TRBV19 and TRBJ1-4; 8 bases match TRBD1. The CDR3 loop spans 16 amino acids. V trimming: 6 bases; J trimming: 4 bases; junction bases outside the gene matches: 10. Germline V CDR1 and CDR2: LNHDA, SQIVND (reference sequence). DNA for the CDR3: TGTGCCAGTAGCACGGGACAGGCGGTAGTTAATGAAAAACTGTTTTTT. It specifies CASSTGQAVVNEKLFF.

This rearrangement joins TRBV5-1 to TRBJ2-6; TRBD1 might be the D (6 bases). Germline assignment: CDR1 SGHRS and CDR2 YFSETQ. This CDR3 region has 17 residues. Trimming removed 2 bases at V and 0 bases at J, with 12 bases between. The CDR3 loop reads CASSFGTIFSGANVLTF. CDR3 nucleotide sequence: TGCGCCAGCAGCTTCGGGACAATATTCTCTGGGGCCAACGTCCTGACTTTC.

This clone was seen once. The chain uses TRBV5-1 and TRBJ2-5, with 11 bases that match TRBD2. The CDR3 has 15 amino acids. Germline CDR1 is SGHRS and CDR2 is YFSETQ. The junction had 4 bases not matched to a gene; V was cut back by 5 bases and J by 1 base. Here the CDR3 DNA reads TGCGCCAGCAGTTTTAGCGGGGGGGCCCAAGAGACCCAGTACTTC. Translating gives CASSFSGGAQETQYF.